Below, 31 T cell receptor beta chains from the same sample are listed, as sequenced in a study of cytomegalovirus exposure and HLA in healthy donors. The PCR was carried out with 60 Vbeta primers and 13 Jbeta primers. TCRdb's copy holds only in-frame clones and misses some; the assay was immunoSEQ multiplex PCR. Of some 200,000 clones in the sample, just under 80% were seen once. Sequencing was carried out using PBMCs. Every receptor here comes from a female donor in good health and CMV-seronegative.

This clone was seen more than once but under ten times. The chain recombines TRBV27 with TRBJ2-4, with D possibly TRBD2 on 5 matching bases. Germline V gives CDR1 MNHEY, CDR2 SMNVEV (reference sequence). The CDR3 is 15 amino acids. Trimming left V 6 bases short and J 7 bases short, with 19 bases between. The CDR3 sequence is CASSQTNSMGNIQYF. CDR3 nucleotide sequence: TGTGCCAGCAGCCAGACTAACTCCATGGGGAACATTCAGTACTTC.

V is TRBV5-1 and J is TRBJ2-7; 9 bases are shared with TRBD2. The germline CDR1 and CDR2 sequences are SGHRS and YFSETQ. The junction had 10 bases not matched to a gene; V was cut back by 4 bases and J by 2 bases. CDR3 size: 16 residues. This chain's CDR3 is CASSPQATSGPYEQYF. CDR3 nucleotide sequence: TGCGCCAGCAGCCCTCAAGCGACTAGCGGACCCTACGAGCAGTACTTC.

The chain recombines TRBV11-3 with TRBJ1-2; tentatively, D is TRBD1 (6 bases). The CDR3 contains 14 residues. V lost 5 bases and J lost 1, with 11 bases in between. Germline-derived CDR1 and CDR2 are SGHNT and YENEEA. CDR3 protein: CASSRRTDNYGYTF. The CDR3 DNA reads TGTGCCAGCAGCCGACGGACAGATAACTATGGCTACACCTTC. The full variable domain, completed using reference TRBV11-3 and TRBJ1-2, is EAGVVQSPRYKIIEKKQPVAFWCNPISGHNTLYWYLQNLGQGPELLIRYENEEAVDDSQLPKDRFSAERLKGVDSTLKIQPAELGDSAVYLCASSRRTDNYGYTFGSGTRLTVV.

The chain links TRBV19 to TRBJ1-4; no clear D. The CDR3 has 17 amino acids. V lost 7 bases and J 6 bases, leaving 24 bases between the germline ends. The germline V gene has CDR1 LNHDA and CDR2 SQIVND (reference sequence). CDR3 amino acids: CASTAEGRIMTDEKLFF. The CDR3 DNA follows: TGTGCCAGTACCGCCGAGGGTCGTATTATGACGGATGAAAAACTGTTTTTT.

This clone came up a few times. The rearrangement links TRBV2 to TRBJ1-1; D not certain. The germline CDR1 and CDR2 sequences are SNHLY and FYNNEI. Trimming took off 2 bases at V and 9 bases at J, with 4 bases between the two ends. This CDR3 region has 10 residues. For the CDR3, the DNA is TGTGCCAGCAGTGAATCTAAAGCTTTCTTT. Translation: CASSESKAFF.

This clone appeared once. Here the CDR3 DNA reads TGTGCCAGCAGCGGGGCCCGGGACTATGGCTACACCTTC. Translating it yields CASSGARDYGYTF. The V call is TRBV5-4, the J call TRBJ1-2; maybe TRBD1 (5 bases). There are 13 residues in the CDR3. V was cut by 4 bases and J by 3 bases, with 10 bases left in between. Germline-derived CDR1 and CDR2 are SGHNT and YYREEE (reference sequence).

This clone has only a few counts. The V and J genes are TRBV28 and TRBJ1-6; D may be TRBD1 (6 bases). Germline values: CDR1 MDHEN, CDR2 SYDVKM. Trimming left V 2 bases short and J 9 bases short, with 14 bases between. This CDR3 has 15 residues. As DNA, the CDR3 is TGTGCCAGCAGTTTAAGAGGGGGTCAAGGTTCACCCCTCCACTTT. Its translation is CASSLRGGQGSPLHF.

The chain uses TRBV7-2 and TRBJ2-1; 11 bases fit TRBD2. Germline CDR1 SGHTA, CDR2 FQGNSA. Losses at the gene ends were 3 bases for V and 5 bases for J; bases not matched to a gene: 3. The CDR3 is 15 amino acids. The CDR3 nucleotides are TGTGCCAGCAGCTTTACTAGCGGGAGAGACAATGAGCAGTTCTTC. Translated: CASSFTSGRDNEQFF.

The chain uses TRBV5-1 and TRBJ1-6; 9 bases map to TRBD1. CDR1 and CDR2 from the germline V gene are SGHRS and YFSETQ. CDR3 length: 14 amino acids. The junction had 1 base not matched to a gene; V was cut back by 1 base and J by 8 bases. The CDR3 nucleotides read TGCGCCAGCAGCTTGACAGGGGGCGATTCACCCCTCCACTTT. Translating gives CASSLTGGDSPLHF.

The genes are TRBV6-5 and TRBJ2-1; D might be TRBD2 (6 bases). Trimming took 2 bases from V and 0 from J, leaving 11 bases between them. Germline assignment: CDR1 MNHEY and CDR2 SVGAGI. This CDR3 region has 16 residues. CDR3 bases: TGTGCCAGCAGTTACCAACCTAGCGACTCCTACAATGAGCAGTTCTTC. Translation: CASSYQPSDSYNEQFF.

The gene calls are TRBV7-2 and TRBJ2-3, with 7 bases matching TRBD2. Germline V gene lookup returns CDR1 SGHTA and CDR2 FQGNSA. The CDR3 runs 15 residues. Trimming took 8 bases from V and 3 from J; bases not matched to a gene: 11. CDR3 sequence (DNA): TGTGCCAGCCAGCGGATGGGAGGGCCTACAGATACGCAGTATTTT. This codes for CASQRMGGPTDTQYF.

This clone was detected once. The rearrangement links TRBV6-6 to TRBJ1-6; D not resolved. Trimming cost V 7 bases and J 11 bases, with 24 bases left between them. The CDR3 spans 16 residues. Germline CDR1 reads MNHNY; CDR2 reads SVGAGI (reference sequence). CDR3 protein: CASTSRGLGEYAPLHF. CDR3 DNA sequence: TGTGCCAGCACCTCCCGAGGGCTGGGAGAATACGCACCCCTCCACTTT.

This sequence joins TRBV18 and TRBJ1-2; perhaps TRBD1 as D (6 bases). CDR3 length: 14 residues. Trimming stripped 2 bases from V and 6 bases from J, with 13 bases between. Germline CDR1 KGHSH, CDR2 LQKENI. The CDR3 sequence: CASSPGDTPNGYTF. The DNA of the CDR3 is TGTGCCAGCTCACCAGGGGACACGCCGAATGGCTACACCTTC.

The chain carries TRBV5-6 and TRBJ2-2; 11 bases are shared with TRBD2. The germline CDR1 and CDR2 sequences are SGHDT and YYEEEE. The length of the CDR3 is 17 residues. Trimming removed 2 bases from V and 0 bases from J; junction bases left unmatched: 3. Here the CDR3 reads CASSFRLAGTNTGELFF. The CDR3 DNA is TGTGCCAGCAGCTTCCGACTAGCGGGAACGAACACCGGGGAGCTGTTTTTT. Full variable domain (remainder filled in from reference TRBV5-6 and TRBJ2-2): DAGVTQSPTHLIKTRGQQVTLRCSPKSGHDTVSWYQQALGQGPQFIFQYYEEEERQRGNFPDRFSGHQFPNYSSELNVNALLLGDSALYLCASSFRLAGTNTGELFFGEGSRLTVL.

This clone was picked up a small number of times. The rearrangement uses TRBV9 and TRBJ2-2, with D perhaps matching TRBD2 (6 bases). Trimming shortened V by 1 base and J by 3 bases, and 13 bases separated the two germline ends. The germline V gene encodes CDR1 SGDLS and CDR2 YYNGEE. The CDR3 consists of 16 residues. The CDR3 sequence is CASSVTSLTYTGELFF. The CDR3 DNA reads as TGTGCCAGCAGCGTAACTAGCCTTACTTACACCGGGGAGCTGTTTTTT.

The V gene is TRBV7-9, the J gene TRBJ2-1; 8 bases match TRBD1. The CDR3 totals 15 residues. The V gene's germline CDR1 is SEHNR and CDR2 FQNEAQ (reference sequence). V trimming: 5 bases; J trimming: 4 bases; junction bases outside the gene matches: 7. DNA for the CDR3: TGTGCCAGCAGCCTAGGACAGGGTTCTTACAATGAGCAGTTCTTC. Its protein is CASSLGQGSYNEQFF.

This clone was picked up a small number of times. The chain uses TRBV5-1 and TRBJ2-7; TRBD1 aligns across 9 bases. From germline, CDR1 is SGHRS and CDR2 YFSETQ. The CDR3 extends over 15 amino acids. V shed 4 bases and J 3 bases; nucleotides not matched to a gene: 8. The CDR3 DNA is TGCGCCAGCAGCACCACGGACAGGGGTGGCTACGAGCAGTACTTC. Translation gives CASSTTDRGGYEQYF.

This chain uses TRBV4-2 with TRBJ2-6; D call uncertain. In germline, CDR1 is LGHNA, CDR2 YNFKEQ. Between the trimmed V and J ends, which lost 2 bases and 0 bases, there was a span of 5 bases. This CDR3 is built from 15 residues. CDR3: CASSQSSSGANVLTF. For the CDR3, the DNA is TGTGCCAGCAGCCAATCGAGCTCTGGGGCCAACGTCCTGACTTTC.

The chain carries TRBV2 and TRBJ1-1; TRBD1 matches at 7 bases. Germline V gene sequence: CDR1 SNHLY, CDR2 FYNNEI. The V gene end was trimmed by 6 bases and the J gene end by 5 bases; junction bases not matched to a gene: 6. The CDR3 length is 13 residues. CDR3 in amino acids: CASRVGGQTEAFF. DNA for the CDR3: TGTGCCAGCAGGGTAGGGGGCCAAACTGAAGCTTTCTTT.

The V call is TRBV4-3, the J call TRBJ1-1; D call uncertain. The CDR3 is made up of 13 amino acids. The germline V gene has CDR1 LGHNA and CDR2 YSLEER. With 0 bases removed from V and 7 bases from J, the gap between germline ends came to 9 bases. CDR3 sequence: CASSQEVRFEAFF. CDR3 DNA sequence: TGCGCCAGCAGCCAAGAAGTCAGGTTTGAAGCTTTCTTT.

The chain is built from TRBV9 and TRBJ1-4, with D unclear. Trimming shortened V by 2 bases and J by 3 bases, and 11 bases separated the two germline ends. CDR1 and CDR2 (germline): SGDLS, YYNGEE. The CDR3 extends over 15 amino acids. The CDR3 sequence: CASSVPGGANEKLFF. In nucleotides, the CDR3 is TGTGCCAGCAGCGTCCCCGGCGGGGCTAATGAAAAACTGTTTTTT.

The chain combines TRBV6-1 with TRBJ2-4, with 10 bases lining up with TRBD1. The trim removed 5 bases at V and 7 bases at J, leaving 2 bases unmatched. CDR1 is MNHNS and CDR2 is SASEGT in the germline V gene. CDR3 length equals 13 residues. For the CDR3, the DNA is TGTGCCAGCAGTCTGGGACAGGGGAACATTCAGTACTTC. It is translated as CASSLGQGNIQYF.

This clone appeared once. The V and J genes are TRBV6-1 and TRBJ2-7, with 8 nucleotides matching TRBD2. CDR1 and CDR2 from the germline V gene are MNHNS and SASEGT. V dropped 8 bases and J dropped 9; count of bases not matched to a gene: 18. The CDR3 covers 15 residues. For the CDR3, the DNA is TGTGCCAGCGGAGCCGGGGCGGGGGGAGAAGGAGCGCAGTACTTC. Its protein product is CASGAGAGGEGAQYF.

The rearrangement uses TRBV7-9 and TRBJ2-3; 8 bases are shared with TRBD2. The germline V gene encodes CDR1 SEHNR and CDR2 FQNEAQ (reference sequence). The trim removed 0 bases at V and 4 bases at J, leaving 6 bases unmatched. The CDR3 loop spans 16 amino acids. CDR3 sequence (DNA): TGTGCCAGCAGCTTAGCGGGCGGGAGGATGGCAGATACGCAGTATTTT. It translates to CASSLAGGRMADTQYF.

Written as DNA, the CDR3 is TGCGCCAGCAGTGTCGTGGGACAAACTAATGAAAAACTGTTTTTT. This encodes CASSVVGQTNEKLFF. The chain links TRBV10-2 to TRBJ1-4, with D tentatively TRBD1 (6 bases). The CDR3 runs to 15 residues. Trimming cost V 4 bases and J 1 base, with 10 bases left between them. Germline CDR1 reads WSHSY; CDR2 reads SAAADI.

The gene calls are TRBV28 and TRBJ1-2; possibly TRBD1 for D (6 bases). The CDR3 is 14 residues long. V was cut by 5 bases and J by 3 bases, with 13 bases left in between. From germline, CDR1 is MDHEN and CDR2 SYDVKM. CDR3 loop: CASSRDKEYYGYTF. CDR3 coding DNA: TGTGCCAGCAGTCGGGACAAGGAATACTATGGCTACACCTTC.

The CDR3 DNA follows: TGCGCCAGCAGCCTCCCGGGGGACCAGCCCCAGCATTTT. It codes for CASSLPGDQPQHF. V gene TRBV5-1 combines with J gene TRBJ1-5, with TRBD1 as a possible D gene (5 bases). V lost 4 bases and J 7 bases, leaving 12 bases between the germline ends. Germline lookup yields CDR1 SGHRS and CDR2 YFSETQ. The CDR3 runs 13 residues.

The CDR3 region has the DNA TGTGCCAGCAGTTTCACGGTGGCGCTAGGCAGCCGCTCCTACGAGCAGTACTTC. This encodes CASSFTVALGSRSYEQYF. The rearrangement links TRBV28 to TRBJ2-7; D unresolved. Germline CDR1 reads MDHEN; CDR2 reads SYDVKM. CDR3 size: 18 residues. The V end was cut by 3 bases, the J end by 0 bases, with 21 bases between.

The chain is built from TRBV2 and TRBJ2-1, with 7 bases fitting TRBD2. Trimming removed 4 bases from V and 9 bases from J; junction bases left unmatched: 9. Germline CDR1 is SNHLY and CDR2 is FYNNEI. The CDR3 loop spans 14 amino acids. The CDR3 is CASSVGLGHGEQFF. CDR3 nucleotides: TGTGCCAGCAGTGTTGGACTAGGTCATGGTGAGCAGTTCTTC.

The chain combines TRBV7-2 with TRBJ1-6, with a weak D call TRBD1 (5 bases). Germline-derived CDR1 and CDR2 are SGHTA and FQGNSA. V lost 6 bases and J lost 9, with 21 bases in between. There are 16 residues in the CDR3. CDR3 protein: CASSSQGFGRGSPLHF. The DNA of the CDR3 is TGTGCCAGCAGTTCGCAGGGATTTGGACGCGGTTCACCCCTCCACTTT. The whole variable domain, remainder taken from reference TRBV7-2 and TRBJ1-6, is GAGVSQSPSNKVTEKGKDVELRCDPISGHTALYWYRQSLGQGLEFLIYFQGNSAPDKSGLPSDRFSAERTGGSVSTLTIQRTQQEDSAVYLCASSSQGFGRGSPLHFGNGTRLTVT.

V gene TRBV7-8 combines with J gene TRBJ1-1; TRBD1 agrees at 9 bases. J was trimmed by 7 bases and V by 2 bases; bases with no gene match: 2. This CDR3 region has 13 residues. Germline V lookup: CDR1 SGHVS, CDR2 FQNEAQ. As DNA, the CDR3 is TGTGCCAGCAGCTTAACAGGGGGCCGTGAAGCTTTCTTT. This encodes CASSLTGGREAFF.